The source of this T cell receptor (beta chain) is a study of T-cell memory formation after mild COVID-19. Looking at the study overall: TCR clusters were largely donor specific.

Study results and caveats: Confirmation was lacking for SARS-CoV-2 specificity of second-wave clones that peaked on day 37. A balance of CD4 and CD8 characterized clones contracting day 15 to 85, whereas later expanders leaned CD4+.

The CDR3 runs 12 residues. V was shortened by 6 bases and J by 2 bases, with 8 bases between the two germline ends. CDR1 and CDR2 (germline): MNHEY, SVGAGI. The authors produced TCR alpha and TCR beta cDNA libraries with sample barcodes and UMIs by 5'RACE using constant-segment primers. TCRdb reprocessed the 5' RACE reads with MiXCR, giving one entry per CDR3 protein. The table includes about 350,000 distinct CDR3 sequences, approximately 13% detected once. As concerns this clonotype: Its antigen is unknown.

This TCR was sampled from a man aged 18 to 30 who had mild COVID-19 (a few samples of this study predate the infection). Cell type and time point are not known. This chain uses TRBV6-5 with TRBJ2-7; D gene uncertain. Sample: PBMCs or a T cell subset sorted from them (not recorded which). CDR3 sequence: CASRTGPYEQYF. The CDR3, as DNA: TGTGCCAGCAGAACTGGGCCCTACGAGCAGTACTTC.